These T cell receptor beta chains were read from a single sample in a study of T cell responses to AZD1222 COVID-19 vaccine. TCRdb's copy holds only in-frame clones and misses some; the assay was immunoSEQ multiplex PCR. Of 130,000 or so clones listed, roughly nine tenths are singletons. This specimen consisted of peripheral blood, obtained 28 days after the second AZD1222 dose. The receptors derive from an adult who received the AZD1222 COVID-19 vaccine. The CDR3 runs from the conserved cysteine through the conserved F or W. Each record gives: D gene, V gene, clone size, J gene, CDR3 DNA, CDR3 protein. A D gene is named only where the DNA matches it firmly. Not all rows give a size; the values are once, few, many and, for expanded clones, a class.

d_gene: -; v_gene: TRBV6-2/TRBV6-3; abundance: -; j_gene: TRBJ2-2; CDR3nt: TGTGCCAGCAGTTACGGTGGGCTAGGAAACACCGGGGAGCTGTTTTTT; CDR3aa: CASSYGGLGNTGELFF
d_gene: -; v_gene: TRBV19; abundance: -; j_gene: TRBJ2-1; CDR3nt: TGTGCCAGTAGTATGGTGGGAAGCGTTTACAATGAGCAGTTCTTC; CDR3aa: CASSMVGSVYNEQFF
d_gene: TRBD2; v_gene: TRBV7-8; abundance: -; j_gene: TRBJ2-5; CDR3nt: TGTGCCAGCAGCCGAGGGACTAGCGTGGGTGAGACCCAGTACTTC; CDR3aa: CASSRGTSVGETQYF
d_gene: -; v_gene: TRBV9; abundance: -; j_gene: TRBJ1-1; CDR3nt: TGTGCCAGCAGCGTAGGAGGGGGTACCACTGAAGCTTTCTTT; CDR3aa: CASSVGGGTTEAFF
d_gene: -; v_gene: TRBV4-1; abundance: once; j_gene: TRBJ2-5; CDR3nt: TGCGCCAGCAGCCAAGGGGGCGGACTTCGAGGGGCCCAGTACTTC; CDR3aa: CASSQGGGLRGAQYF
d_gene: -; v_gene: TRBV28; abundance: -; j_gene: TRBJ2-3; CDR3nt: TGTGCCAGCAGGGAGGCTAGCACAGATACGCAGTATTTT; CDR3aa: CASREASTDTQYF
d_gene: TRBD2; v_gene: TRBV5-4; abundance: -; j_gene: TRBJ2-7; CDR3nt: TGTGCCAACCTATATCTGGAGCGGGAGGACGAGCAGTACTTC; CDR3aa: CANLYLEREDEQYF
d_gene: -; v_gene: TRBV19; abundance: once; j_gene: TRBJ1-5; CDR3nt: TGTGCCAGTAACCTGGCCGCAGGGGCCAATCAGCCCCAGCATTTT; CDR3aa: CASNLAAGANQPQHF
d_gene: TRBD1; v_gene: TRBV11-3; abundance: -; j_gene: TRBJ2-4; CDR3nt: TGTGCCAGCAGCCGGACAGGGAAAAACATTCAGTACTTC; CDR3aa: CASSRTGKNIQYF
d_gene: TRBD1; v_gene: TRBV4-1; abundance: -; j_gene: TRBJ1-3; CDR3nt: TGCGCCAGCAGCCAAGTCTCGAATCGGGGACAGGGAGTCCCTGGAAACACCATATATTTT; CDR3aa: CASSQVSNRGQGVPGNTIYF
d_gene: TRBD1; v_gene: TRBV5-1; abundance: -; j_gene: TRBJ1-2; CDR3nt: TGCGCCAGCAGCGAGGGACAGGGGGAGAACTATGGCTACACCTTC; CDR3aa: CASSEGQGENYGYTF
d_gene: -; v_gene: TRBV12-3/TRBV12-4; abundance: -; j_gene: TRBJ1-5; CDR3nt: TGTGCCAGCAGTTTGTTTAGCAATCAGCCCCAGCATTTT; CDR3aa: CASSLFSNQPQHF
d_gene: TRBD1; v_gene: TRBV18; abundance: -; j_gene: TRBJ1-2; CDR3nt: TGTGCCAGCTCACCGCGGAAACAGGGGGCGAGTGGCTACACCTTC; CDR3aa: CASSPRKQGASGYTF
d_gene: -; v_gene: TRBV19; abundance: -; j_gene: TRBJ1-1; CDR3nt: TGTGCCAGTAGTATAGACAGAAACACTGAAGCTTTCTTT; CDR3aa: CASSIDRNTEAFF
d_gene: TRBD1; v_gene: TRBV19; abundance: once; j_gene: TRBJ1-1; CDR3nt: TGTGCCAGTAGTATCGGGACAGGGGTCCAGGAGAACACTGAAGCTTTCTTT; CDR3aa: CASSIGTGVQENTEAFF
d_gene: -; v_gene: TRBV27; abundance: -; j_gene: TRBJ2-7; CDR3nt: TGTGCCAGCAGTTTAACGGGAACCTACGAGCAGTACTTC; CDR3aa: CASSLTGTYEQYF
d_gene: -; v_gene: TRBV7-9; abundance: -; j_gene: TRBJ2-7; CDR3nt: TGTGCCAGCACCCGAATAGGATCCTACGAGCAGTACTTC; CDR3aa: CASTRIGSYEQYF
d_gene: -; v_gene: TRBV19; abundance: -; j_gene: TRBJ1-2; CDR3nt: TGTGCCAACGCTAGGGAGGGAGGCTACACCTTC; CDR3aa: CANAREGGYTF
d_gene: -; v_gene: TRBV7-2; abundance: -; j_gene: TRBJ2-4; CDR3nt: TGTGCCAGCAGCTTATTTGGCGGACTAGCCAAAAACATTCAGTACTTC; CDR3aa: CASSLFGGLAKNIQYF
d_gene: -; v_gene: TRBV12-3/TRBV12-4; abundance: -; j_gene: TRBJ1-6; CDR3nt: TGTGCCAGCAGTTTAAGTCGAGGGGCACCCCTCCACTTT; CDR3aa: CASSLSRGAPLHF
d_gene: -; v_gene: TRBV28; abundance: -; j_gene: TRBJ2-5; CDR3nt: TGTGCCAGCAGTGGCAACCGGGACCCCCTCGGGACCCAGTACTTC; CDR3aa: CASSGNRDPLGTQYF
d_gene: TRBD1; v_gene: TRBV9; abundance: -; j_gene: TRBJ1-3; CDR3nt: TGTGCCAGCAGCTTTGGGACAGGGCACTCTGGAAACACCATATATTTT; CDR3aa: CASSFGTGHSGNTIYF
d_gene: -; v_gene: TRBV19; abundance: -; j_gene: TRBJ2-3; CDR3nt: TGTGCCAGTAGTAATCTACTCACAGATACGCAGTATTTT; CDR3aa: CASSNLLTDTQYF
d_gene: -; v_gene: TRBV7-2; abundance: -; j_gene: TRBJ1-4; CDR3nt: TGTGCCAGCAGCCGGGGATTGTCCGGGGCAGGTGGAAAACTGTTTTTT; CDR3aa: CASSRGLSGAGGKLFF
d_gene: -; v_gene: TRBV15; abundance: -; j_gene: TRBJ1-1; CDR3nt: TGTGCCACCAGCAGATCCAAGAGTTTGGGGGACACTGAAGCTTTCTTT; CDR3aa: CATSRSKSLGDTEAFF
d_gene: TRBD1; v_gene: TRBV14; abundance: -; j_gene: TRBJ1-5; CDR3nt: TGTGCCAGCAGCCTGGGACAGAACCATCAGCCCCAGCATTTT; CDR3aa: CASSLGQNHQPQHF
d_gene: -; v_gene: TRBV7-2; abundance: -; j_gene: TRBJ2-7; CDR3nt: TGTGCCAGCAGCTTAGGCCTGGGCCCCTACGAGCAGTACTTC; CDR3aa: CASSLGLGPYEQYF
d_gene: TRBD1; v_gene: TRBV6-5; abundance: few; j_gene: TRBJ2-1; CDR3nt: TGTGCCAGCAAACAGGGGGCATACAATGAGCAGTTCTTC; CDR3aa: CASKQGAYNEQFF
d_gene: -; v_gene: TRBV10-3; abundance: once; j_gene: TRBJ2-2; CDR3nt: TGTGCCATCAGTGTCTTGGAGCAGGGTTCGAACACCGGGGAGCTGTTTTTT; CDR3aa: CAISVLEQGSNTGELFF
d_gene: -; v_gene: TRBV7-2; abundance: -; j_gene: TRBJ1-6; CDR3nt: TGTGCCAGCCACCTTTTGTCCGGGACGCCCGGTTATGGCCTCCACTTT; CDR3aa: CASHLLSGTPGYGLHF
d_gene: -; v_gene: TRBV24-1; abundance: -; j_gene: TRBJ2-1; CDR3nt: TGTGCCACCTCCTCCAGGGCTACAGGGATGGATGAGCAGTTCTTC; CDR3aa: CATSSRATGMDEQFF
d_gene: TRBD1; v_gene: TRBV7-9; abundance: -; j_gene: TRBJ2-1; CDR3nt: TGTGCCAGCAGCTTACGTCTGGGACAGGGGAGGAGTGAGCAGTTCTTC; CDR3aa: CASSLRLGQGRSEQFF
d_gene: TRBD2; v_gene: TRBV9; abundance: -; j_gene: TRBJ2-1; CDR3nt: TGTGCCAGCAGCGTAGTCAGCGGGGGGGCCCACAATGAGCAGTTCTTC; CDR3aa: CASSVVSGGAHNEQFF
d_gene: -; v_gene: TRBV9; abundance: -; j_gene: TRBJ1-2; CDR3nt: TGTGCCAGCAGCGCCGACCCGACAGTTAACTATGGCTACACCTTC; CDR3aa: CASSADPTVNYGYTF
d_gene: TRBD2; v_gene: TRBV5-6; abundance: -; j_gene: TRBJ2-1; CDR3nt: TGTGCCAGCAGCTTGTCGGGACTAGCGTGGAATGAGCAGTTCTTC; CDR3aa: CASSLSGLAWNEQFF
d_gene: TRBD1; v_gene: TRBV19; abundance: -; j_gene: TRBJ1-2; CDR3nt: TGTGCCAGTAGTGTGACGGGGACAGGGGATGGCTACACCTTC; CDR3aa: CASSVTGTGDGYTF